This TCR beta chain was profiled in a study of early T cells in non-severe SARS-CoV-2 infection. Individual cDNA molecules were tagged with unique molecular identifiers, the study reported. MiXCR was run by TCRdb on the 5' RACE reads, yielding one entry per CDR3 protein. The table includes 50,000 to 65,000 distinct CDR3 sequences, less than 20% detected once. The germline CDR1 and CDR2 sequences are SGHDN and FVKESK. Deletions cut 0 bases from V and 7 bases from J, with 9 bases between. The CDR3 extends over 13 amino acids. The clonotype was recovered from an adult who was a healthcare worker with PCR-confirmed SARS-CoV-2 infection or an uninfected control (not recorded which). The sample here was whole blood, taken at baseline. The chain links TRBV14 to TRBJ2-5; no definite D call. The CDR3 sequence: CASSQDSFRTQYF. The CDR3, as DNA: TGTGCCAGCAGCCAAGATAGTTTCCGGACCCAGTACTTC. Combining the CDR3 with reference TRBV14 and TRBJ2-5 gives the whole variable domain EAGVTQFPSHSVIEKGQTVTLRCDPISGHDNLYWYRRVMGKEIKFLLHFVKESKQDESGMPNNRFLAERTGGTYSTLKVQPAELEDSGVYFCASSQDSFRTQYFGPGTRLLVL.